A single sample gave rise to the 11 T cell receptor beta chains below, sequenced in a study of cytomegalovirus exposure and HLA in healthy donors. It was with 60 Vbeta and 13 Jbeta primers that the PCR ran. Clones were sequenced by immunoSEQ multiplex PCR, and TCRdb holds only the in-frame ones, with some missing. The data hold about 140,000 clones, with less than 80% observed a single time. The sample consisted of PBMCs. Receptor source: a man aged 35-49 years in good health and CMV-seropositive.

This clone has only a few counts. The chain couples TRBV5-6 to TRBJ1-1; D is undetermined. The V end lost 0 bases, the J end lost 7 bases, and 7 bases lay between the germline ends. The CDR3 length is 12 residues. The germline CDR1 and CDR2 sequences are SGHDT and YYEEEE. The CDR3 DNA reads as TGTGCCAGCAGCTTGGAACAAGTTGAAGCTTTCTTT. Residues: CASSLEQVEAFF.

This clone was counted at least ten times. This chain joins TRBV19 and TRBJ2-1; perhaps TRBD2 as D (6 bases). V lost 6 bases and J 7 bases, leaving 22 bases between the germline ends. The CDR3 has 16 residues. CDR1 and CDR2 (germline): LNHDA, SQIVND (reference sequence). The CDR3 region is CASSGTGLASLNEQFF. CDR3 coding DNA: TGTGCCAGTAGCGGTACGGGGCTAGCGAGTTTGAATGAGCAGTTCTTC.

The gene calls are TRBV28 and TRBJ2-5; the D gene is possibly TRBD1 (5 bases). V dropped 5 bases and J dropped 4 bases, with 11 bases sitting between them. The CDR3 is 13 residues long. CDR1 and CDR2 from the germline V gene are MDHEN and SYDVKM. Here the CDR3 reads CASSGPGRETQYF. The DNA of the CDR3 is TGTGCCAGCAGTGGGCCAGGGCGAGAGACCCAGTACTTC.

The V call is TRBV19, the J call TRBJ1-5, with D possibly being TRBD1 (5 bases). The CDR3 totals 15 residues. V lost 6 bases and J lost 5, with 17 bases in between. Germline CDR1 and CDR2: LNHDA and SQIVND (reference sequence). In DNA form, the CDR3 reads TGTGCCAGTAGCCTCTGGGGGGGAAGCGATCAGCCCCAGCATTTT. The encoded protein is CASSLWGGSDQPQHF.

The chain uses TRBV4-1 and TRBJ1-5; D not resolved. This CDR3 has 15 residues. In germline, CDR1 is MGHRA, CDR2 YSYEKL. Trimming stripped 0 bases from V and 3 bases from J, with 9 bases between. The CDR3 coding sequence is TGCGCCAGCAGCCAAGATCGCAGGCCCAATCAGCCCCAGCATTTT. Protein: CASSQDRRPNQPQHF.

This clone turned up a few times. The V gene is TRBV30, the J gene TRBJ1-2; unclear D gene. The CDR3 runs 12 residues. V dropped 3 bases and J dropped 4 bases, with 9 bases sitting between them. CDR1 is GTSNPN, CDR2 SVGIG, per germline (reference sequence). Here the CDR3 DNA reads TGTGCCTGGAGGCTTCTACCCTATGGCTACACCTTC. Encoded protein: CAWRLLPYGYTF. Full variable domain (rest looked up from reference TRBV30 and TRBJ1-2): SQTIHQWPATLVQPVGSPLSLECTVEGTSNPNLYWYRQAAGRGLQLLFYSVGIGQISSEVPQNLSASRPQDRQFILSSKKLLLSDSGFYLCAWRLLPYGYTFGSGTRLTVV.

This clone was seen just once. This chain uses TRBV7-9 with TRBJ2-5, with TRBD2 as a possible D gene (5 bases). Germline V gene lookup returns CDR1 SEHNR and CDR2 FQNEAQ (reference sequence). V was trimmed by 7 bases and J by 3 bases, leaving 9 bases between them. The CDR3 spans 12 residues. CDR3 loop: CASKRVEETQYF. Here the CDR3 DNA reads TGTGCCAGCAAGAGGGTCGAAGAGACCCAGTACTTC.

The chain uses TRBV28 and TRBJ2-5; D might be TRBD1 (8 bases). CDR1 is MDHEN and CDR2 is SYDVKM in the germline V gene. V was cut by 6 bases and J by 1 base, with 15 bases left in between. CDR3 length: 15 amino acids. CDR3 DNA: TGTGCCAGCAGGCTACAGGGGGGGACCCAAGAGACCCAGTACTTC. It encodes CASRLQGGTQETQYF.

The chain is built from TRBV6-5 and TRBJ2-5, with 8 bases that match TRBD2. The V segment lost 4 bases and the J segment 7 bases; nucleotides outside the gene matches: 8. This CDR3 spans 14 amino acids. Germline V gene data show CDR1 as MNHEY and CDR2 as SVGAGI. The CDR3 nucleotides read TGTGCCAGCAGTTTGGACAGCAGCGGGGGGACCCAGTACTTC. This sequence encodes CASSLDSSGGTQYF.

The chain recombines TRBV27 with TRBJ2-7, with TRBD1 identical over 8 bases. Germline V CDR1 and CDR2: MNHEY, SMNVEV (reference sequence). The V gene end was trimmed by 11 bases and the J gene end by 4 bases; junction bases not matched to a gene: 7. This CDR3 spans 12 amino acids. The CDR3 loop reads CAAGTGGYEQYF. The CDR3 DNA reads as TGTGCCGCGGGGACAGGAGGATACGAGCAGTACTTC.

Note on this clone: This CDR3 is also generated by other DNA sequences in the sample. The rearrangement joins TRBV11-3 to TRBJ2-3; 14 nucleotides agree with TRBD2. Germline V lookup: CDR1 SGHNT, CDR2 YENEEA. The CDR3 loop spans 16 amino acids. J was trimmed by 3 bases and V by 5 bases; bases with no gene match: 4. The CDR3 DNA follows: TGTGCCAGCAGCCAAGGGACTAGCGGGAGAACAGATACGCAGTATTTT. Its protein is CASSQGTSGRTDTQYF.